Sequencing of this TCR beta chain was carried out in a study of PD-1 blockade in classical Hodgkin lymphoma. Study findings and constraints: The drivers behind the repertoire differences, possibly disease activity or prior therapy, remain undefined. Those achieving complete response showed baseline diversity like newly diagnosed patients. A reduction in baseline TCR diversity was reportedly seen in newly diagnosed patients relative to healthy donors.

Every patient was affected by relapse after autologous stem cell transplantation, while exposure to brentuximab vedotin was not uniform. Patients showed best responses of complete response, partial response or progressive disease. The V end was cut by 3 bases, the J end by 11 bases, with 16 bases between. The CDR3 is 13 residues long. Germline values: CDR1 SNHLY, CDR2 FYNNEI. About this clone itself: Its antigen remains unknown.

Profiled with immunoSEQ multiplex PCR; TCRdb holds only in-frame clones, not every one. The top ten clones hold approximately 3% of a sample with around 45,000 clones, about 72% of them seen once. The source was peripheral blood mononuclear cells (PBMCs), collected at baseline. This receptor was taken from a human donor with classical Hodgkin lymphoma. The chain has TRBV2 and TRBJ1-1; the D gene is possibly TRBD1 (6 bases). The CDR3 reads CASSDAGVLSAFF. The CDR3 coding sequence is TGTGCCAGCAGTGACGCAGGGGTATTGTCGGCTTTCTTT.